This T cell receptor (beta chain) was sequenced during a study of shared clonotypes between healthy human individuals. Study at large: A couple of women and three men aged 18 to 49 made up the donors.

In its sample, this clone was seen many times. The same CDR3 is also encoded by other DNA sequences in this sample. The table came from immunoSEQ multiplex PCR; TCRdb's copy has only in-frame clones and leaves some out. This table holds nearly 1,000,000 clones, more than 75% found once. CDR3 length equals 15 residues. V gave up 5 bases and J gave up 2 bases, with 13 bases separating them. Germline assignment: CDR1 SGHRS and CDR2 YFSETQ. The sequenced material came from memory CD4+ T cells sorted from blood. Subset noted: CD45RA-negative fraction. The chain couples TRBV5-1 to TRBJ2-2; D is perhaps TRBD1 (7 bases). This receptor was obtained from a man younger than 30 in good health. CDR3 region: CASRGGTANTGELFF. CDR3 bases: TGCGCCAGCAGAGGAGGGACAGCCAACACCGGGGAGCTGTTTTTT.